Given below is one TCR beta chain in context. What it recognizes is unknown. This specimen belongs to a study of beta chain features in type 1 diabetes. Overall study results and limits: cDNA-based sequencing might over-represent cells highly expressing TCR.

CDR3 length: 14 residues. V was trimmed by 0 bases and J by 4 bases, leaving 10 bases between them. CDR1 is MNHEY, CDR2 SMNVEV, per germline (reference sequence). Since all of the isolated RNA was reverse transcribed, expressed TCRB transcripts were what got sequenced. Clones were sequenced by immunoSEQ multiplex PCR, and TCRdb holds only the in-frame ones, with some missing. The data show about 620,000 clones, about a sixth seen once. V gene TRBV27 combines with J gene TRBJ2-7; D is undetermined. The sequenced material came from naive CD4+ T cells from blood. The clonotype originates from a man aged 18-30 years in good health. The CDR3: CASSLSRSRYEQYF. The CDR3 DNA reads as TGTGCCAGCAGTTTATCCCGATCTCGGTACGAGCAGTACTTC.